These 11 T cell receptor beta chains originate from one sample sequenced in a study of control samples from healthy donors and cancer patients (dated by TCRdb to between 2020 and 2021). Library construction relied on the immunoSEQ multiplex PCR assay. TCRdb provides this immuneACCESS table in a form limited to in-frame rearrangements. Some clones are lacking; in checked studies, under half of them reflect an unresolved V gene, and why the rest are absent is not known. Recorded for this sample are 180,000 or so clones; roughly 91% of them occurred a single time. Of the sample, approximately 1.4% is held by the ten largest clones. The sequencing input was blood. The receptors originated from a woman aged 25 to 45 in good health.

The chain joins TRBV9 to TRBJ2-2; 11 bases are a match to TRBD2. The CDR3 is 14 amino acids. The V segment lost 3 bases and the J segment 5 bases; nucleotides outside the gene matches: 0. CDR1 SGDLS and CDR2 YYNGEE come from the germline V gene. For the CDR3, the DNA is TGTGCCAGCAGCGGGACTAGCGGGACCGGGGAGCTGTTTTTT. Its translation is CASSGTSGTGELFF.

The chain carries TRBV30 and TRBJ2-3, with TRBD2 as a possible D gene (5 bases). The CDR3 covers 12 residues. Trimming stripped 0 bases from V and 4 bases from J, with 5 bases between. Per the germline V gene, CDR1 is GTSNPN and CDR2 is SVGIG (reference sequence). The CDR3 DNA follows: TGTGCCTGGAGTGTAGCGGCAGATACGCAGTATTTT. Residues: CAWSVAADTQYF.

This chain joins TRBV6-5 and TRBJ2-1; possible D gene TRBD1, 6 bases. CDR1 is MNHEY and CDR2 is SVGAGI in the germline V gene. This CDR3 contains 13 residues. V lost 2 bases and J lost 9, with 11 bases in between. CDR3 sequence reads: CASSYGQLGEQFF. In DNA, the CDR3 is TGTGCCAGCAGTTACGGACAGCTTGGTGAGCAGTTCTTC.

This clone was observed once. The J gene is TRBJ2-5, the V gene TRBV18; D is undetermined. The CDR3 contains 13 residues. Trimming stripped 6 bases from V and 3 bases from J, with 11 bases between. Germline CDR1 KGHSH, CDR2 LQKENI. Here the CDR3 reads CASSPNQEETQYF. The CDR3 DNA sequence: TGTGCCAGCTCGCCGAACCAGGAAGAGACCCAGTACTTC.

The V gene is TRBV5-4, the J gene TRBJ2-3; 11 bases align to TRBD2. V was clipped by 3 bases and J by 0 bases; unmatched bases: 3. CDR3 size: 16 residues. Germline V gene data show CDR1 as SGHNT and CDR2 as YYREEE (reference sequence). Here the CDR3 DNA reads TGTGCCAGCAGCTGGGGGACTAGCGGTAGCACAGATACGCAGTATTTT. Residues: CASSWGTSGSTDTQYF.

This clone was recorded a few times. The chain recombines TRBV2 with TRBJ1-3; 8 bases agree with TRBD1. V trimming: 6 bases; J trimming: 2 bases; junction bases outside the gene matches: 3. Germline values: CDR1 SNHLY, CDR2 FYNNEI. CDR3 size: 14 residues. CDR3 coding DNA: TGTGCCAGCAGCGAACAGGGGGCTGGAAACACCATATATTTT. Its protein product is CASSEQGAGNTIYF.

The table lists this clone with a count of one. This chain uses TRBV29-1 with TRBJ1-2; D unresolved. This CDR3 comprises 13 residues. V lost 1 base and J lost 2, with 8 bases in between. Germline V gene sequence: CDR1 SQVTM, CDR2 ANQGSEA. The CDR3 sequence is CSVEVWPNYGYTF. The CDR3 coding sequence is TGCAGCGTTGAAGTTTGGCCGAACTATGGCTACACCTTC.

The chain recombines TRBV10-3 with TRBJ2-1, with 12 bases aligning to TRBD2. Unmatched junction bases numbered 6, after V lost 4 bases and J lost 8 bases. CDR3 length: 15 amino acids. Germline lookup yields CDR1 ENHRY and CDR2 SYGVKD. The CDR3 region is CAISAPSGRADEQFF. In DNA form, the CDR3 reads TGTGCCATCAGTGCCCCTAGCGGGAGGGCCGATGAGCAGTTCTTC.

This rearrangement joins TRBV7-2 to TRBJ1-3; 7 positions agree with TRBD1. CDR1 SGHTA and CDR2 FQGNSA come from the germline V gene. The CDR3 consists of 14 residues. The J segment lost 0 bases and the V segment lost 5 bases, leaving 1 base of the junction unmatched. CDR3 DNA: TGTGCCAGCAGCCCAGGGGGCTCTGGAAACACCATATATTTT. It is translated as CASSPGGSGNTIYF. Full variable domain (outside the CDR3, taken from reference TRBV7-2 and TRBJ1-3): GAGVSQSPSNKVTEKGKDVELRCDPISGHTALYWYRQSLGQGLEFLIYFQGNSAPDKSGLPSDRFSAERTGGSVSTLTIQRTQQEDSAVYLCASSPGGSGNTIYFGEGSWLTVV.

For the CDR3, the DNA is TGTGCCAGCAGTTTATCGACAGGTGGCTACACCTTC. Its translation is CASSLSTGGYTF. The chain combines TRBV28 with TRBJ1-2; tentatively, D is TRBD1 (6 bases). This CDR3 contains 12 residues. Per germline, CDR1 MDHEN and CDR2 SYDVKM. Between the trimmed V and J ends, which lost 1 base and 7 bases, there was a span of 7 bases.

The chain uses TRBV11-1 and TRBJ2-7; no firm D call. The CDR3 loop spans 13 amino acids. Germline CDR1 reads SGHAT; CDR2 reads FQDESV (reference sequence). V gave up 1 base and J gave up 2 bases, with 6 bases separating them. CDR3 nucleotide sequence: TGTGCCAGCAGCTTAGTTGCCGCCTACGAGCAGTACTTC. Translated, it gives CASSLVAAYEQYF.